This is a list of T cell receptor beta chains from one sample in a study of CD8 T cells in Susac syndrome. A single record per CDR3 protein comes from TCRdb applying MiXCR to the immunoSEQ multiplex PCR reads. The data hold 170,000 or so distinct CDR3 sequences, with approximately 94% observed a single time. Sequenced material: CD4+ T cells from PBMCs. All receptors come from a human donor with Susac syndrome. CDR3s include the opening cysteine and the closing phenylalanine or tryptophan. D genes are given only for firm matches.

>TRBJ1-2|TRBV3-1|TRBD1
CASSQDLGTVYGYTF
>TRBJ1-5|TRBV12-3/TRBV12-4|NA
CASSLIDQPQHF
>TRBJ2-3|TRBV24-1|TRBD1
CATSVRGPTDTQYF
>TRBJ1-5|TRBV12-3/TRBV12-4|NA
CASRGGAASNQPQHF
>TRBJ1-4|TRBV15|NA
CATSRDPGFNEKLFF
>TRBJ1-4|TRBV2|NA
CASVTGFNEKLFF
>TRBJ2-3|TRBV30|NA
CAWSVGQGSTDTQYF
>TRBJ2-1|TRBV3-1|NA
CASSQVGGSEQFF
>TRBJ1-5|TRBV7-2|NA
CASSLAGGLFQPQHF
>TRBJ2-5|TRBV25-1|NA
CASSEHWETQYF
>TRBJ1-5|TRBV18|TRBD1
CASSLGQSGDQPQHF
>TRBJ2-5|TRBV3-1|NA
CASSLGKQETQYF
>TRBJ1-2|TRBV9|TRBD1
CASSVEEGANYGYTF
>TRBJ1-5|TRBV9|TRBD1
CASSGDRRNQPQHF
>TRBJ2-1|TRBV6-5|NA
CASSYVLDPLHSYNEQFF
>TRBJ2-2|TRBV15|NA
CATSRDYRVAGELFF
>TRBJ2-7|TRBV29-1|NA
CSVRRDGHEQYF
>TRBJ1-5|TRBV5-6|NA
CASSLGRNYGEPQHF
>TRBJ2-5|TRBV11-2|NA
CASSLGHPGEQETQYF
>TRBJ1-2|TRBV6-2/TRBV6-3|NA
CASSYSDYGYTF
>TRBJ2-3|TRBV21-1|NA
CASSKWAGGPPDTQYF
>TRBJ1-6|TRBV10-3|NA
CAISDQLGSPLHF
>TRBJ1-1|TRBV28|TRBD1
CASRTQGAPNTEAFF
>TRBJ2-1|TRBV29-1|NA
CSVHVTLNEQFF
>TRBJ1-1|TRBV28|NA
CASSTPTGPTEAFF
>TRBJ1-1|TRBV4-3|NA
CASSRVGAIMNTEAFF
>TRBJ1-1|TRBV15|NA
CATSRDQGGNTEAFF
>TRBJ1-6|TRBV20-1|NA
CSAPSQDMFDSPLHF
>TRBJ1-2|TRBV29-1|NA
CSVARDTNNYGYTF
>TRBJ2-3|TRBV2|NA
CASSKGQATDTQYF
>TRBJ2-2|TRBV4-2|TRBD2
CASSQDSGRTGELFF
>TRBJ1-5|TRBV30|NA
CALRASPNQPQHF
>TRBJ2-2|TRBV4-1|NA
CASSQEGGIGELFF
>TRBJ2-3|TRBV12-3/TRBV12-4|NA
CASSFSTDTQYF
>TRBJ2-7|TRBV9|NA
CATDSRGSSYEQYF
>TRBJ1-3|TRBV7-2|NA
CASSFGPSGNTIYF
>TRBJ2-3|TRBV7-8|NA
CASSLYGAVSTDTQYF
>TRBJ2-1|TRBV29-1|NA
CSAGTIAYNEQFF
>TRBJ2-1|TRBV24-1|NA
CATSDLSLVQFF
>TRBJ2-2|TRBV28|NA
CASSLLGPGELFF
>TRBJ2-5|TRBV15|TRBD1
CATSRDPTGVETQYF
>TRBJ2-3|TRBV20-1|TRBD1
CSARERTGGTDTQYF
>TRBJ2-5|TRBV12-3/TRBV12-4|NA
CASSIRAGETQYF
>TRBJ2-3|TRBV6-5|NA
CASSYSRRGTSTDTQYF
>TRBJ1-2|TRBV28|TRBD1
CASRTRTGDYGYTF
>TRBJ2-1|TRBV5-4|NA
CASSLAGGGSSYNEQFF
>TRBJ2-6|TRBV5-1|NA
CASSHTGSGANVLTF
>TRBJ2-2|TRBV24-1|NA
CATSAQNTGELFF
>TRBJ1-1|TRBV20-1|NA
CSAGAGGAKTEAFF
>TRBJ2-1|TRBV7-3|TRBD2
CASSYGLAGVDEQFF
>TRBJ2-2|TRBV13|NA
CASSFTDFTGELFF
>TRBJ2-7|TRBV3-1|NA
CASSQGGMFYEQYF
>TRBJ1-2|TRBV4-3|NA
CASSQEQGSYTF
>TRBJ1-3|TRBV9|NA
CASSVEMQGSGNTIYF
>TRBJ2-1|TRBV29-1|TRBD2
CSVGTSGGAGNEQFF
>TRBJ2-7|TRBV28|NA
CASSVGREQYF
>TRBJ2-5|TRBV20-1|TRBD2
CSASPGTSGGGQWAQYF
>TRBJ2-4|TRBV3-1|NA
CASSQAGTLKNIQYF
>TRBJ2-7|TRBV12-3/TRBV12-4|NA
CASSLDRTSHEQYF
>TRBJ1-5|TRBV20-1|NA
CSAQKGGGNQPQHF